A single sample is the source of the 23 T cell receptor beta chains below, sequenced in a study of naive and memory T cell subsets. The study, taken as a whole, reports: Possibly reflecting memory cells re-expressing CD45RA, a few larger clonotypes occurred in naive repertoires, especially CD8.

For these TCRs, the target antigens are not known. The beta constant-region primer was an equimolar mix of two oligonucleotides covering TRBC1 and TRBC2. Nested alpha and beta constant-region primers with the SP2 primer drove four PCR rounds on ligated cDNA. One entry per CDR3 protein, called by TCRdb with MiXCR from the UMI-ligation and nested PCR reads. Seen here are 120,000 to 150,000 distinct CDR3 sequences, about a fifth observed once, and the top ten hold roughly 0.63%. The specimen was naive CD8+ T cells from blood. These receptors all come from a human donor in good health.

The V call is TRBV4-1, the J call TRBJ2-2; D gene ambiguous. Germline loops: CDR1 MGHRA, CDR2 YSYEKL. Between the trimmed V and J ends, which lost 1 base and 5 bases, there was a span of 14 bases. This CDR3 is built from 16 residues. CDR3 sequence: CASSQVLTGGTGELFF. DNA of the CDR3: TGCGCCAGCAGCCAAGTCTTGACGGGCGGAACCGGGGAGCTGTTTTTT.

This clonotype was recorded many times. The chain couples TRBV12-3 or TRBV12-4 to TRBJ2-7; 8 positions match TRBD1. The V gene end was trimmed by 6 bases and the J gene end by 3 bases; junction bases not matched to a gene: 4. CDR3 length equals 13 residues. Written as DNA, the CDR3 is TGTGCCAGCAGCGGGGACAGGAACTACGAGCAGTACTTC. It translates to CASSGDRNYEQYF.

This clonotype was seen only a few times. V gene TRBV3-1 combines with J gene TRBJ2-4; no reliable D call. Germline assignment: CDR1 LGHDT and CDR2 YNNKEL (reference sequence). The V gene lost 0 bases and the J gene lost 2 bases, with 11 bases spanning the gap. This CDR3 spans 16 amino acids. Here the CDR3 DNA reads TGTGCCAGCAGCCAAGAGTGGCCCATGACCAAAAACATTCAGTACTTC. Encoded protein: CASSQEWPMTKNIQYF.

There are a few counts of this clonotype. The chain recombines TRBV5-4 with TRBJ2-7, with 7 nucleotides matching TRBD1. Trimming cost V 4 bases and J 0 bases; bases outside gene matches: 7. The CDR3 extends over 15 amino acids. Germline V gives CDR1 SGHNT, CDR2 YYREEE (reference sequence). CDR3 in amino acids: CASSVTGVVSYEQYF. The CDR3 nucleotides are TGTGCCAGCAGCGTAACAGGGGTGGTCTCCTACGAGCAGTACTTC.

The sample holds a few counts of this clonotype. The chain joins TRBV7-9 to TRBJ2-1, with TRBD1 as a possible D gene (7 bases). The CDR3 consists of 14 residues. V dropped 5 bases and J dropped 8 bases, with 16 bases sitting between them. From germline, CDR1 is SEHNR and CDR2 FQNEAQ (reference sequence). CDR3 sequence reads: CASSPEGAKDEQFF. CDR3 nucleotides: TGTGCCAGCAGCCCGGAGGGGGCTAAGGATGAGCAGTTCTTC.

This clonotype occurred a few times. CDR3 loop: CASSPIRTSGSMDEQFF. Written as DNA, the CDR3 is TGTGCCAGCAGCCCAATAAGGACTAGCGGGAGTATGGATGAGCAGTTCTTC. The rearrangement joins TRBV27 to TRBJ2-1, with 13 bases lining up with TRBD2. With 6 bases clipped from V and 8 bases from J, the junction kept 13 bases outside the gene matches. Germline assignment: CDR1 MNHEY and CDR2 SMNVEV (reference sequence). The CDR3 is made up of 17 amino acids.

The chain is built from TRBV6-2 or TRBV6-3 and TRBJ1-5; a possible D gene is TRBD1 (5 bases). The CDR3 contains 14 residues. Trimming took off 4 bases at V and 11 bases at J, with 18 bases between the two ends. Germline-derived CDR1 and CDR2 are MNHEY and SVGEGT. The CDR3 region has the DNA TGTGCCAGCAGTTCCCCGGGACTCCTGTACACCCAGCATTTT. Amino acids: CASSSPGLLYTQHF.

The CDR3 region has the DNA TGCAGCGTTGTATTCCGGGGCTATGGCTACACCTTC. It yields the protein CSVVFRGYGYTF. The V gene is TRBV29-1, the J gene TRBJ1-2, with unresolved D. Trimming took off 4 bases at V and 4 bases at J, with 10 bases between the two ends. CDR3 size: 12 residues. The V gene's germline CDR1 is SQVTM and CDR2 ANQGSEA.

The chain links TRBV6-2 or TRBV6-3 to TRBJ2-1, with TRBD2 matching over 8 bases. Germline V gene lookup returns CDR1 MNHEY and CDR2 SVGEGT. V shed 2 bases, J shed 3 bases, and the junction held 3 bases outside the gene matches. The CDR3 has 15 residues. As DNA, the CDR3 is TGTGCCAGCAGTTACAGGGCGGGAGGCTACAATGAGCAGTTCTTC. Protein product: CASSYRAGGYNEQFF.

V usage is TRBV20-1 and J usage is TRBJ2-7; TRBD1 or TRBD2 may be the D gene (5 bases each). V lost 5 bases and J lost 2, with 13 bases in between. The CDR3 has 13 residues. Germline assignment: CDR1 DFQATT and CDR2 SNEGSKA (reference sequence). Written as DNA, the CDR3 is TGCAGTGCTTACGGGACCGAAACCTACGAGCAGTACTTC. It encodes CSAYGTETYEQYF.

The chain has TRBV4-1 and TRBJ2-5; TRBD1 aligns across 8 bases. The germline CDR1 and CDR2 sequences are MGHRA and YSYEKL. CDR3 length: 13 residues. After removal of 6 bases from V and 6 bases from J, the junction contained 6 bases not matched to a gene. Here the CDR3 DNA reads TGCGCCAGCAGTCTCAGACAGGGGAAGACCCAGTACTTC. The encoded protein is CASSLRQGKTQYF.

The rearrangement joins TRBV4-3 to TRBJ2-5; D is unclear. CDR3 length: 14 residues. Trimming stripped 0 bases from V and 2 bases from J, with 7 bases between. Germline assignment: CDR1 LGHNA and CDR2 YSLEER. The CDR3 DNA follows: TGCGCCAGCAGCCAAGATTTAGGGCAAGAGACCCAGTACTTC. This gives the protein CASSQDLGQETQYF.

Remarks on this clonotype: An end of the junction does not agree with germline; a read error may underlie this. The rearrangement links TRBV15 to TRBJ1-1; 10 nucleotides agree with TRBD1. Germline CDR1 LNHNV, CDR2 YYDKDF (reference sequence). The CDR3 length is 15 residues. For the CDR3, the DNA is TGTGCCACCAGCACCCGGGACAGGGGAAACACTGGAGCTTTCTTT. It specifies CATSTRDRGNTGAFF.

The chain is built from TRBV20-1 and TRBJ1-1; D unclear. Germline loops: CDR1 DFQATT, CDR2 SNEGSKA (reference sequence). V lost 2 bases, J lost 4 bases, and 14 bases lay in between. The CDR3 contains 14 residues. CDR3 nucleotide sequence: TGCAGTGCTAGACACAGCGTTTTGACCACTGAAGCTTTCTTT. Amino acid sequence: CSARHSVLTTEAFF.

This clonotype turned up a few times. The rearrangement links TRBV12-3 or TRBV12-4 to TRBJ2-1; TRBD2 aligns across 9 bases. V gave up 3 bases and J gave up 3 bases; unmatched junction bases: 21. The CDR3 sequence is 21 residues long. The chain's CDR3 is CASSFAPEEREAPRLYNEQFF. Written as DNA, the CDR3 is TGTGCCAGCAGTTTTGCCCCCGAGGAGCGGGAGGCACCTCGACTCTACAATGAGCAGTTCTTC.

V is TRBV15 and J is TRBJ2-1, with 11 bases lining up with TRBD2. This CDR3 comprises 16 residues. The V gene end was trimmed by 1 base and the J gene end by 5 bases; junction bases not matched to a gene: 4. CDR1 and CDR2 from the germline V gene are LNHNV and YYDKDF (reference sequence). CDR3 bases: TGTGCCACCAGCAGAGGCTTAGCGGGAGGGGACAATGAGCAGTTCTTC. Encoded protein: CATSRGLAGGDNEQFF. The variable domain in full, with the rest retrieved from reference TRBV15 and TRBJ2-1, is DAMVIQNPRYQVTQFGKPVTLSCSQTLNHNVMYWYQQKSSQAPKLLFHYYDKDFNNEADTPDNFQSRRPNTSFCFLDIRSPGLGDTAMYLCATSRGLAGGDNEQFFGPGTRLTVL.

The CDR3 DNA reads TGTGCCAGCAGCCAAGATGACTCCTACAATGAGCAGTTCTTC. Encoded protein: CASSQDDSYNEQFF. The rearrangement uses TRBV14 and TRBJ2-1; D is undetermined. The CDR3 is 14 amino acids. Per the germline V gene, CDR1 is SGHDN and CDR2 is FVKESK. Trimming removed 0 bases from V and 0 bases from J, with 3 bases in between.

The rearrangement uses TRBV10-2 and TRBJ2-7, with D perhaps matching TRBD2 (5 bases). The germline gives CDR1 WSHSY, CDR2 SAAADI. CDR3 length equals 14 residues. The germline V and J ends were trimmed by 3 bases and 6 bases, with 15 bases remaining between them. Here the CDR3 DNA reads TGCGCCAGCAGTGATGAGCGCGGGCTCGTCGAGCAGTACTTC. Its translation: CASSDERGLVEQYF.

The chain recombines TRBV15 with TRBJ2-1; D not resolved. Trimming stripped 0 bases from V and 4 bases from J, with 16 bases between. The CDR3 is made up of 17 amino acids. Germline CDR1 is LNHNV and CDR2 is YYDKDF (reference sequence). The CDR3 DNA sequence: TGTGCCACCAGCAGAGAACGTGCCACCCGCAAATACAATGAGCAGTTCTTC. Amino acid sequence: CATSRERATRKYNEQFF. The variable domain in full, completed from reference TRBV15 and TRBJ2-1, reads DAMVIQNPRYQVTQFGKPVTLSCSQTLNHNVMYWYQQKSSQAPKLLFHYYDKDFNNEADTPDNFQSRRPNTSFCFLDIRSPGLGDTAMYLCATSRERATRKYNEQFFGPGTRLTVL.

This clonotype was counted only a few times. This sequence joins TRBV6-6 and TRBJ2-2; unclear D gene. The germline V gene has CDR1 MNHNY and CDR2 SVGAGI (reference sequence). This CDR3 is 12 amino acids long. With 6 bases removed from V and 1 base from J, the gap between germline ends came to 3 bases. CDR3 bases: TGTGCCAGCAGAGGGAACACCGGGGAGCTGTTTTTT. Its translation: CASRGNTGELFF.

In its sample, this clonotype was seen a few times. The rearrangement joins TRBV6-6 to TRBJ2-7; 10 bases align to TRBD2. Germline CDR1 MNHNY, CDR2 SVGAGI (reference sequence). V dropped 2 bases and J dropped 3; count of bases not matched to a gene: 4. This CDR3 is 15 amino acids long. The CDR3 loop is CASSYMSGRDYEQYF. The CDR3 DNA reads as TGTGCCAGCAGTTACATGAGCGGGAGGGACTACGAGCAGTACTTC.

This clonotype was seen once. The chain joins TRBV6-5 to TRBJ2-7; TRBD2 matches at 7 bases. Germline assignment: CDR1 MNHEY and CDR2 SVGAGI. The CDR3 spans 14 residues. Trimming at V came to 6 bases and at J to 7 bases, leaving 12 bases not matched to a gene. The CDR3 is CASSHRGSLGEQYF. The CDR3 DNA is TGTGCCAGCAGCCACCGCGGGAGTCTGGGTGAGCAGTACTTC.

The chain is built from TRBV28 and TRBJ2-4; D is perhaps TRBD1 (5 bases). The CDR3 has 14 amino acids. Per germline, CDR1 MDHEN and CDR2 SYDVKM. Trimming stripped 5 bases from V and 1 base from J, with 9 bases between. The DNA of the CDR3 is TGTGCCAGCAGTCAGGGTTTTGCCAAAAACATTCAGTACTTC. Its translation is CASSQGFAKNIQYF.